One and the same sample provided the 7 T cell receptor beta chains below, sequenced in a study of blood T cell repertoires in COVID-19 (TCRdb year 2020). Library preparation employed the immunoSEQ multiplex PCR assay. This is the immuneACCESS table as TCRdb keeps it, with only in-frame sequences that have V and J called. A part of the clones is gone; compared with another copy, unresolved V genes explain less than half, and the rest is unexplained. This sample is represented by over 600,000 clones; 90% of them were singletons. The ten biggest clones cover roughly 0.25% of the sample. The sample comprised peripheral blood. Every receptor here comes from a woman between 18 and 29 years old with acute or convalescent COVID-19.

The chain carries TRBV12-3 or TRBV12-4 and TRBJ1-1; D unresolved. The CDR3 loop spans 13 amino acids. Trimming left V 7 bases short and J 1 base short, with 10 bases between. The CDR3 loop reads CASTASWNTEAFF. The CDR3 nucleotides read TGTGCCAGCACTGCGTCCTGGAACACTGAAGCTTTCTTT.

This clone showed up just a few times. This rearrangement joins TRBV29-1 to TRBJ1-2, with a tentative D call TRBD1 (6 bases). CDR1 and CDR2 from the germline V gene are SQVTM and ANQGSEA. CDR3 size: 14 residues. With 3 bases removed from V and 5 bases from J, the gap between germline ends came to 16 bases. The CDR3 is CSVDQDLQGYGYTF. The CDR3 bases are TGCAGCGTTGACCAGGACCTGCAGGGGTATGGCTACACCTTC.

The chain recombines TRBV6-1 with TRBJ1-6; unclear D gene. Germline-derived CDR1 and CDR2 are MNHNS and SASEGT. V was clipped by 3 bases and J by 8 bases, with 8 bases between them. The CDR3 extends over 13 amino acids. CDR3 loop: CASSDTSDSPLHF. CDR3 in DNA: TGTGCCAGCAGTGACACAAGTGATTCACCCCTCCACTTT.

The CDR3 is CASSRGQARNTEAFF. DNA for the CDR3: TGTGCCAGTAGCCGGGGACAGGCGCGGAACACTGAAGCTTTCTTT. V gene TRBV19 combines with J gene TRBJ1-1; the match to TRBD1 covers 8 bases. With 6 bases clipped from V and 1 base from J, the junction kept 7 bases outside the gene matches. In germline, CDR1 is LNHDA, CDR2 SQIVND (reference sequence). This CDR3 contains 15 residues.

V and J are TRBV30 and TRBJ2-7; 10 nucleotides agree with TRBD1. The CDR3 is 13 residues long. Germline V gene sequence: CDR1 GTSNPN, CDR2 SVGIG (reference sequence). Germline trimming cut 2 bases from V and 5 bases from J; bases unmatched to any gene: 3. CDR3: CAWSPDRGDEQYF. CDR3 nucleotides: TGTGCCTGGAGTCCGGACAGGGGGGACGAGCAGTACTTC.

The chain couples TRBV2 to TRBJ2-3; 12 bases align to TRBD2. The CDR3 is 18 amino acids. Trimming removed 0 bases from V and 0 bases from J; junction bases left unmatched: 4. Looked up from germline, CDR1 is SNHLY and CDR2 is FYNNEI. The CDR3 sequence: CASSEASSGGASTDTQYF. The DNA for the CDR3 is TGTGCCAGCAGTGAAGCATCTAGCGGGGGGGCCAGCACAGATACGCAGTATTTT.

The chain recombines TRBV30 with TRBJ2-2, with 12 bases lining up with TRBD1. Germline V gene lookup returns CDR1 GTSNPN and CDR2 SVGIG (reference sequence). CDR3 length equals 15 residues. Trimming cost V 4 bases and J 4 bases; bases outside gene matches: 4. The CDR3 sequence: CAWMGTGGVTGELFF. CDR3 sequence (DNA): TGTGCCTGGATGGGGACAGGGGGCGTCACCGGGGAGCTGTTTTTT.